Each of the 22 T cell receptor beta chains below was sequenced from the same sample in a study of CD8 T cells in Susac syndrome. Reverse transcription of roughly 0.5 to 1 ug RNA was carried out with random hexamers. One entry per CDR3 protein results from TCRdb running MiXCR on the immunoSEQ multiplex PCR reads. The sample holds approximately 160,000 distinct CDR3 sequences, around 92% seen once. The sample comprised CD4+ T cells from PBMCs. These receptors were collected from a human donor in good health.

The chain uses TRBV19 and TRBJ2-7; D is possibly TRBD2 (5 bases). CDR1 is LNHDA and CDR2 is SQIVND in the germline V gene (reference sequence). Trimming took off 6 bases at V and 2 bases at J, with 14 bases between the two ends. CDR3 length: 14 residues. CDR3 bases: TGTGCCAGTAGCTCGGTGGGAGTCCCCTACGAGCAGTACTTC. Amino acid sequence: CASSSVGVPYEQYF.

CDR3 sequence reads: CSARPSQETQYF. Here the CDR3 DNA reads TGCAGTGCTAGACCTAGCCAAGAGACCCAGTACTTC. V gene TRBV20-1 combines with J gene TRBJ2-5; D ambiguous. The CDR3 runs to 12 residues. The ends were cut back, 2 bases at V and 1 base at J, with 5 bases in the middle. CDR1 and CDR2 from the germline V gene are DFQATT and SNEGSKA (reference sequence).

This rearrangement joins TRBV5-4 to TRBJ1-1, with a weak D call TRBD1 (6 bases). Trimming pared 0 bases from V and 0 bases from J, leaving 9 bases between. Germline CDR1 and CDR2: SGHNT and YYREEE (reference sequence). The CDR3 has 15 amino acids. CDR3 in DNA: TGTGCCAGCAGCTTGGCAGGGGCGATGAACACTGAAGCTTTCTTT. Its translation: CASSLAGAMNTEAFF.

The chain carries TRBV11-2 and TRBJ2-3, with TRBD2 as a possible D gene (5 bases). CDR3 size: 15 residues. V lost 5 bases, J lost 3 bases, and 15 bases lay in between. Germline V gene lookup returns CDR1 SGHAT and CDR2 FQNNGV. CDR3: CASSPRAQTTDTQYF. The CDR3 DNA reads TGTGCCAGCAGCCCGAGGGCACAGACGACAGATACGCAGTATTTT.

The chain carries TRBV5-1 and TRBJ2-5; D is tentatively TRBD1 or TRBD2 (6 bases each). CDR3 length: 16 amino acids. Between the trimmed V and J ends, which lost 0 bases and 3 bases, there was a span of 15 bases. CDR1 is SGHRS, CDR2 YFSETQ, per germline. The chain's CDR3 is CASSLEGRGGEETQYF. CDR3 DNA: TGCGCCAGCAGCTTGGAGGGCAGGGGAGGAGAAGAGACCCAGTACTTC.

V and J are TRBV20-1 and TRBJ2-7; 9 bases match TRBD1. Germline CDR1 and CDR2: DFQATT and SNEGSKA (reference sequence). J was trimmed by 5 bases and V by 5 bases; bases with no gene match: 10. The CDR3 totals 14 residues. The CDR3, as DNA: TGCAGTGCTGACCGGGACAGGGACCAAAACGAGCAGTACTTC. Its translation is CSADRDRDQNEQYF.

This chain connects TRBV12-3 or TRBV12-4 to TRBJ1-1; a weak D match, TRBD1 (5 bases). Trimming shortened V by 0 bases and J by 4 bases, and 6 bases separated the two germline ends. The CDR3 has 13 residues. CDR3 loop: CASSLAQGTEAFF. DNA of the CDR3: TGTGCCAGCAGTTTAGCGCAGGGCACTGAAGCTTTCTTT.

This chain joins TRBV7-8 and TRBJ2-3; possibly TRBD2 for D (5 bases). CDR1 is SGHVS, CDR2 FQNEAQ, per germline. V lost 4 bases and J lost 6, with 8 bases in between. The length of the CDR3 is 12 residues. In DNA form, the CDR3 reads TGTGCCAGCAGCTCGGGGTGGGATACGCAGTATTTT. The encoded protein is CASSSGWDTQYF.

This clonotype was seen only once. This chain uses TRBV20-1 with TRBJ2-2; D is possibly TRBD2 (6 bases). There are 13 residues in the CDR3. Germline values: CDR1 DFQATT, CDR2 SNEGSKA (reference sequence). Deletions cut 7 bases from V and 5 bases from J, with 14 bases between. The CDR3 protein is CSGAPSGTGELFF. CDR3 DNA: TGCAGTGGAGCCCCCAGCGGGACCGGGGAGCTGTTTTTT.

The J gene is TRBJ1-5, the V gene TRBV12-3 or TRBV12-4, with D hard to call. V lost 6 bases and J lost 3, with 15 bases in between. The CDR3 totals 15 residues. The CDR3 region is CASSRARGNNQPQHF. The CDR3 DNA follows: TGTGCCAGCAGCAGAGCTCGGGGAAACAATCAGCCCCAGCATTTT.

V gene TRBV5-6 combines with J gene TRBJ1-2; no firm D call. The CDR3 is 16 residues long. The V end was cut by 7 bases, the J end by 3 bases, with 22 bases between. The V gene's germline CDR1 is SGHDT and CDR2 YYEEEE. The DNA for the CDR3 is TGTGCCAGCGGATGGGATGACGGGTCTCCCTACTATGGCTACACCTTC. This codes for CASGWDDGSPYYGYTF.

This chain connects TRBV29-1 to TRBJ1-1; D gene unclear. V was cut by 0 bases and J by 4 bases, with 21 bases left in between. Germline loops: CDR1 SQVTM, CDR2 ANQGSEA. This CDR3 comprises 17 residues. CDR3 residues: CSVEDLHQPLSGTEAFF. The CDR3 DNA reads TGCAGCGTTGAAGATCTTCATCAGCCTCTAAGTGGCACTGAAGCTTTCTTT.

This chain uses TRBV5-1 with TRBJ2-5, with a possible D match to TRBD1 (5 bases). The germline V and J ends were trimmed by 2 bases and 6 bases, with 26 bases remaining between them. The CDR3 spans 18 residues. CDR1 and CDR2 from the germline V gene are SGHRS and YFSETQ. In DNA form, the CDR3 reads TGCGCCAGCAGCTTAATTTGGGCAGGGATTAACGTGAGGAAGACCCAGTACTTC. Protein product: CASSLIWAGINVRKTQYF.

The chain carries TRBV5-4 and TRBJ2-1, with D hard to call. This CDR3 comprises 11 residues. The germline V gene encodes CDR1 SGHNT and CDR2 YYREEE (reference sequence). The V end lost 2 bases, the J end lost 9 bases, and 6 bases lay between the germline ends. The CDR3 sequence is CASSLVSEQFF. In DNA form, the CDR3 reads TGTGCCAGCAGCTTAGTGAGTGAGCAGTTCTTC.

The V gene is TRBV29-1, the J gene TRBJ2-6; D is perhaps TRBD2 (6 bases). Trimming took off 7 bases at V and 0 bases at J, with 22 bases between the two ends. The germline V gene has CDR1 SQVTM and CDR2 ANQGSEA. This CDR3 contains 18 residues. The CDR3 region has the DNA TGCAGCGCGCCCAGGCGGGCAGGGAGGAGCTCTGGGGCCAACGTCCTGACTTTC. It specifies CSAPRRAGRSSGANVLTF.

V and J are TRBV7-8 and TRBJ1-2, with 7 bases lining up with TRBD1. CDR3 size: 15 residues. In germline, CDR1 is SGHVS, CDR2 FQNEAQ. V lost 1 base to trimming and J lost 4 bases; unmatched junction nucleotides: 6. CDR3 sequence reads: CASSLGEGTAYGYTF. In DNA form, the CDR3 reads TGTGCCAGCAGCTTAGGAGAAGGGACAGCCTATGGCTACACCTTC.

The chain carries TRBV9 and TRBJ2-5, with TRBD2 matching 8 bases. Germline V gives CDR1 SGDLS, CDR2 YYNGEE. J gave up 5 bases and V 1 base, and 19 bases lay outside the gene matches. The CDR3 totals 19 residues. CDR3: CASSVSRRSGGNLGETQYF. Written as DNA, the CDR3 is TGTGCCAGCAGCGTATCTCGAAGAAGCGGGGGCAACCTAGGGGAGACCCAGTACTTC.

The J gene is TRBJ1-6, the V gene TRBV30; 10 bases are a match to TRBD1. CDR1 and CDR2 from the germline V gene are GTSNPN and SVGIG (reference sequence). The CDR3 is 17 amino acids. Trimming took 6 bases from V and 0 from J; bases not matched to a gene: 8. This chain's CDR3 is CACSGQGRPSYNSPLHF. CDR3 coding DNA: TGTGCCTGCTCGGGACAGGGGAGACCCTCCTATAATTCACCCCTCCACTTT.

The genes are TRBV3-1 and TRBJ1-2; possible D gene TRBD1, 6 bases. V gave up 0 bases and J gave up 4 bases, with 9 bases separating them. Germline V CDR1 and CDR2: LGHDT, YNNKEL (reference sequence). CDR3 length equals 14 residues. CDR3 sequence (DNA): TGTGCCAGCAGCCAAGACTCAGGGGTCTATGGCTACACCTTC. Its protein product is CASSQDSGVYGYTF.

V gene TRBV18 combines with J gene TRBJ1-1; 8 bases fit TRBD1. CDR3 size: 14 residues. The J segment lost 4 bases and the V segment lost 1 base, leaving 2 bases of the junction unmatched. Germline V CDR1 and CDR2: KGHSH, LQKENI. The CDR3 bases are TGTGCCAGCTCACCACGGACAGGGCGCACTGAAGCTTTCTTT. Protein sequence: CASSPRTGRTEAFF.

The V call is TRBV25-1, the J call TRBJ2-1; 7 bases are shared with TRBD1. The germline CDR1 and CDR2 sequences are MGHDK and SYGVNS. CDR3 length equals 16 residues. Trimming removed 3 bases from V and 2 bases from J; junction bases left unmatched: 7. The CDR3 region is CASSEDRILAYNEQFF. DNA of the CDR3: TGTGCCAGCAGTGAGGACAGGATCCTCGCCTACAATGAGCAGTTCTTC.

V and J are TRBV7-9 and TRBJ2-7; 9 bases agree with TRBD1. This CDR3 contains 13 residues. Per the germline V gene, CDR1 is SEHNR and CDR2 is FQNEAQ (reference sequence). The V and J ends lost 7 bases and 3 bases, in that order; junction bases with no gene match: 4. In DNA, the CDR3 is TGTGCCAGCAACACAGGGGGCGGCTACGAGCAGTACTTC. Its translation: CASNTGGGYEQYF.